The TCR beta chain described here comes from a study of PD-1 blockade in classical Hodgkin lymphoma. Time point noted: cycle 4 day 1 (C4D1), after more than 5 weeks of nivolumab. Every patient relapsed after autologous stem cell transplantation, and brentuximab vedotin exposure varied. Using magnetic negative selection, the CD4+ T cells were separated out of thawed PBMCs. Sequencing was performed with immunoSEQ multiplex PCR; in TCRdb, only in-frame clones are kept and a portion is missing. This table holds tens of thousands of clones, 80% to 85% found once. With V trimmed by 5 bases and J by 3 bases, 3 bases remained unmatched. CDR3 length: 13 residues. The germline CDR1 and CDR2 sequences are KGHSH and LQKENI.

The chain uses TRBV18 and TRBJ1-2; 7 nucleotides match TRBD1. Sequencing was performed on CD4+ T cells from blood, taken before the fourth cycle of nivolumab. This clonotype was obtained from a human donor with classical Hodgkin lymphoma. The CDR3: CASSTDRDYGYTF. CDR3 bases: TGTGCCAGCTCAACTGACAGGGACTATGGCTACACCTTC.